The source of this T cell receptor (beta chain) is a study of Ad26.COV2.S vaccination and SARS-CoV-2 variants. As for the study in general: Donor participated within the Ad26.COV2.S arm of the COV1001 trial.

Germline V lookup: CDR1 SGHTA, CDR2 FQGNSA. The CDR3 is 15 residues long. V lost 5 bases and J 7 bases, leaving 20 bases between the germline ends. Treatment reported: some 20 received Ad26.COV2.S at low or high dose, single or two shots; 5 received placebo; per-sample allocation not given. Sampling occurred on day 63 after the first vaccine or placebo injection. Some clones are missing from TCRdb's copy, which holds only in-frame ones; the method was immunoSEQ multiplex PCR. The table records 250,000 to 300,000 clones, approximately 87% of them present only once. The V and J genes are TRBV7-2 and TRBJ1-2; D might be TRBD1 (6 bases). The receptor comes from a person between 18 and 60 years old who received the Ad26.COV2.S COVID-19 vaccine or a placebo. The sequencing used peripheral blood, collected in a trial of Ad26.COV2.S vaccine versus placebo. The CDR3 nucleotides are TGTGCCAGCAGCGTCCTACAGGGATCATTCGGTGGCTACACCTTC. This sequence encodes CASSVLQGSFGGYTF.